This paragraph reports one TCR beta chain. Sequenced by immunoSEQ multiplex PCR; TCRdb stores in-frame clones only, minus some. The sample includes more than 550,000 clones, approximately 77% seen only once; the top ten take around 1.8%. Unmatched junction bases numbered 8, after V lost 1 base and J lost 7 bases. CDR3 size: 15 residues. CDR1 is SGHTA, CDR2 FQGNSA, per germline. This entry comes from a study of shared clonotypes between healthy human individuals. V and J are TRBV7-2 and TRBJ2-5, with TRBD1 identical over 8 bases. The clonotype originates from a woman aged 25 to 39 in good health. Sequenced input: memory CD4+ T cells sorted from blood. The subset denotes: CD45RA-negative fraction. The CDR3, as DNA: TGTGCCAGCAGCTTAGATCAGGACAGGGTTTCGACCCAGTACTTC. As protein: CASSLDQDRVSTQYF.